This TCR beta chain emerged from a study of spatial heterogeneity in lung cancer. Study-wide results and limits: Expanded alpha and beta TCR counts within tumors tracked tumor mutation counts. The counts of expanded TCRs, ubiquitous and regional, tracked ubiquitous and regional nonsynonymous mutations, respectively.

At least ten counts were recorded for this clonotype. Its matching antigen is unknown. Found in a library prepared for alpha chains, this beta chain is an off-target read, and its abundance has little meaning. TCRdb used MiXCR to reprocess the 5' RACE reads, holding one entry per CDR3 protein. Of some 9,800 distinct CDR3 sequences listed, 6.3% are singletons. As to time point: sample taken at primary tumor resection. Sequencing covered unsorted whole RNA taken from tumor, nontumor lung or frozen PBMC. The sequence was obtained from a male donor with early-stage non-small cell lung cancer. The sequences come from lung tumor tissue, collected at surgery.

Written as DNA, the CDR3 is TGTGCCAGCAGCAAAGCTCGGAGGGGGCGGCTCAATCAGCCCCAGCATTTT. Protein sequence: CASSKARRGRLNQPQHF. The V call is TRBV21-1, the J call TRBJ1-5; the table assigns TRBD1, which was not confirmed against the DNA. TRBV21-1 is reported as a pseudogene. The CDR3 is 17 amino acids.